This T cell receptor (beta chain) was profiled in a study of radiation and T cells in renal cell carcinoma. The sample's treatment: treatment-naive control, cytoreductive nephrectomy. The data were produced by immunoSEQ multiplex PCR, yet TCRdb's version contains in-frame clones alone and is incomplete. The sample records around 22,000 clones, roughly 64% being singletons. This CDR3 has 12 amino acids. Germline-derived CDR1 and CDR2 are SNHLY and FYNNEI. Trimming stripped 8 bases from V and 8 bases from J, with 15 bases between. A note on this clone: Its antigen is unknown.

Notes on the study in general: Irradiated tumors had higher TCR clonality than control tumors. Irradiated tumors held more dominant CDR3 motifs than control tumors.

This rearrangement joins TRBV2 to TRBJ1-1; no definite D call. The TCR was taken from a man aged 40-49 years with renal cell carcinoma. Sequencing was performed on tumor tissue, taken from a patient whose treatment was nephrectomy without radiotherapy. CDR3 in amino acids: CASLRRTVEAFF. CDR3 in DNA: TGTGCCAGCTTGAGGAGGACCGTCGAAGCTTTCTTT. Variable domain in full (rest from reference TRBV2 and TRBJ1-1): EPEVTQTPSHQVTQMGQEVILRCVPISNHLYFYWYRQILGQKVEFLVSFYNNEISEKSEIFDDQFSVERPDGSNFTLKIRSTKLEDSAMYFCASLRRTVEAFFGQGTRLTVV.